This T cell receptor (beta chain) is drawn from a study of shared clonotypes between healthy human individuals (dated by TCRdb to 2019 to 2021). Notes on the research overall: A couple of women and three men aged 18 to 49 years were included in the cohort. To increase sequencing depth and limit assay-specific biases, TCR repertoire library preparation and sequencing were carried out by different laboratories using diverse techniques. Per donor, three plates each were used for CD4 naive and CD4 memory, two for CD8 naive, and one for CD8 memory. Per donor, leukapheresis produced somewhere between about 0.9 and 9.5 billion PBMCs. The study deeply sequenced blood TCR repertoires of five healthy adults to estimate repertoire size and the extent of clonotype sharing between individuals.

Using the deep immunoSEQ assay, TCR CDR3 regions were amplified from genomic DNA by multiplex PCR. For each cell subset, the extracted genomic DNA was distributed evenly across all wells of several immunoSEQ 96-well plates, and each plate served as one replicate. For sorted subsets, about 0.2 ug genomic DNA, equal to tens of thousands of T cell genomes, was loaded into each replicate PCR. Purified libraries were measured with a Qubit 3.0 fluorometer, size-checked on a Bioanalyzer 2100, and measured again with the KAPA Library Quantification kit. Every immunoSEQ 96-well plate was sequenced on a dedicated single-read 150-cycle Illumina NextSeq 550 flow cell. The paper's data handling went like this. Because the immunoSEQ output included only junctional sequences and no quality scores, the filtering could not be the same as the filtering used for full-length reads. Sequences were annotated with PyIR, a Python wrapper for IgBLAST v1.9, and V/J genes and CDR3 were assigned using IMGT germline references. Reads were filtered out if the reads had weak V/J assignments (E-value above 1e-6), no CDR3, stop codons, out-of-frame junctions, or ambiguous translated residues. V3J clonotypes were defined by identical inferred V gene, J gene, and CDR3 amino acid sequence. Percentage overlap between repertoires was calculated by dividing the number of shared unique clonotypes by the size of the smaller repertoire. Three approaches were used to assess repertoire richness: RTK rarefaction, the Chao1 estimator, and Recon v2.1 estimates of unobserved clonotypes. OLGA was used to compute generation probabilities for all TCRbeta clonotypes that the gDNA method yielded from a handful of donors. This is the immuneACCESS table as TCRdb keeps it, with only in-frame sequences that have V and J called. A part of the clones is gone; compared with another copy, unresolved V genes explain less than half, and the rest is unexplained. V and J calls and clone size follow that table, whereas D and trimming were derived from the DNA. The sample data list 2 million to 3 million clones, and about 92% of these were observed just once. The ten top clones hold about 0.13% of the sample.

Remarks on this clone: It lacks a known antigen. Base qualities were left out, and no much larger clone turns up one base away.

The donors were healthy, HIV-negative adults with no recently reported acute infections or vaccinations. Every donor was a Caucasian adult residing in Nashville, Tennessee, USA. Magnetic negative selection was used to enrich CD4+ T cells, after which naive cells were positively selected on CD45RA and the negative fraction became the memory subset. After blood collection by leukapheresis, PBMCs were isolated using Ficoll-Histopaque density gradient centrifugation and then cryopreserved in the vapor phase of liquid nitrogen. Analytical flow cytometry was used to check the purity and quantity of every magnetically sorted T cell population. From each sorted fraction, genomic DNA was isolated and quantified by UV absorbance on a Nanodrop 2000c. Results and caveats for the whole study, not just this receptor: Sampling was restricted to blood, and TCR repertoires in tissues likely differ from the TCR repertoires found in blood. Across four donors, approximately 4.9% of naive CD4, roughly 3.5% of naive CD8, about 2.3% of memory CD4, and about 0.44% of memory CD8 clonotypes were shared. Higher generation probabilities were observed for clonotypes shared by all four sorted-subset donors than for non-shared clonotypes. Incomplete sequencing was indicated by rarefaction of sorted-subset datasets, despite the large sequencing depth. Based on pairwise subsampling, the degree of clonotype sharing among donors was expected to be affected by sequencing depth. Larger estimated clonotype richness was generally found for naive subsets than for memory subsets. Because the study included only a small number of donors, the genetic and exposure-history diversity represented was limited.

Sequenced: naive CD4+ T cells sorted from blood. According to the study, the label for this sample's cell subset or site signals: CD45RA+ positively selected. The clonotype originates from a man aged 18 to 29 in good health.

DNA sequence: TGTGCCAGCAGTTACAGAGAGGCTAATCAGCCCCAGCATTTT. This is translated as CASSYREANQPQHF. The chain links TRBV6-6 with TRBJ1-5; there is no confident call for the D gene. CDR1 and CDR2, looked up from the germline V gene (reference sequence), are MNHNY and SVGAGI. At the junction V is shortened by 2 bases and J by 4 bases, with 9 bases in between. The CDR3 covers 14 residues, taking in both the cysteine and the phenylalanine. The only DNA kept is the CDR3, 42 bases in frame from the first base.